The sequence of this T cell receptor beta chain was determined in a study of PD-1 blockade in mismatch repair-deficient tumors. As for the study in general: Enrolled about 2013-2016, patients had progressing, pretreated mismatch repair-deficient cancers of about a dozen types.

Comments on this clone: Its specificity is not known.

All patients were mismatch repair deficient, assessed by either PCR or immunohistochemistry. The TCR-sequenced patients were a few responders to pembrolizumab. Profiled with immunoSEQ multiplex PCR; TCRdb holds only in-frame clones, not every one. The sample holds 30,000 to 45,000 clones, over 80% seen once. Study observations and caveats: Rapid post-treatment expansion, then contraction, generally preceding radiologic response, marked tumor-resident clones.

V was clipped by 5 bases and J by 2 bases, with 6 bases between them. CDR3 length equals 12 residues. Germline V gives CDR1 SGHNT, CDR2 YENEEA. The input for sequencing was PBMCs, taken less than 40 weeks after starting pembrolizumab. This chain links TRBV11-3 with TRBJ1-1; D unclear. The receptor comes from an adult with mismatch repair-deficient cancer. The CDR3 bases are TGTGCCAGCAGCCCTTTTAACACTGAAGCTTTCTTT. The encoded protein is CASSPFNTEAFF.